This passage covers 21 T cell receptor beta chains from one sample sequenced in a study of neurological immune-mediated disorders. TCRdb re-called the 5' RACE reads with MiXCR, one entry per CDR3 protein. The sample shows 84,000 or so distinct CDR3 sequences, under 15% of them seen only once. Time point here: longitudinal time-point 2. Sequencing used PBMCs. Source of these receptors: a female donor with HTLV-1-associated myelopathy (HAM/TSP).

This clonotype was seen repeatedly, ten times or more. The V and J genes are TRBV9 and TRBJ2-7; D possibly corresponds to TRBD2 (6 bases). Trimming pared 2 bases from V and 0 bases from J, leaving 6 bases between. The length of the CDR3 is 13 residues. Germline CDR1 SGDLS, CDR2 YYNGEE. CDR3 sequence: CASSVGSSYEQYF. Written as DNA, the CDR3 is TGTGCCAGCAGCGTCGGGAGCTCCTACGAGCAGTACTTC.

This clonotype was seen repeatedly, ten times or more. CDR3 DNA: TGTGCCAGCAGTTTTCGCCGTGGGGGTAATCAGCCCCAGCATTTT. Its protein is CASSFRRGGNQPQHF. The rearrangement uses TRBV12-3 or TRBV12-4 and TRBJ1-5; possible D gene TRBD1, 5 bases. Trimming took off 3 bases at V and 4 bases at J, with 13 bases between the two ends. The CDR3 has 15 residues.

This clonotype was detected only a few times. The chain carries TRBV7-8 and TRBJ2-1; 10 bases are shared with TRBD2. The CDR3 consists of 15 residues. The ends lost 1 base at V and 8 bases at J; junction bases unmatched: 5. From germline, CDR1 is SGHVS and CDR2 FQNEAQ. In nucleotides, the CDR3 is TGTGCCAGCAGCTTAGGAGCGGGGGGGCTGGATGAGCAGTTCTTC. It yields the protein CASSLGAGGLDEQFF.

In its sample, this clonotype was seen many times. The J gene is TRBJ2-7, the V gene TRBV20-1, with 8 positions matching TRBD1. Germline-derived CDR1 and CDR2 are DFQATT and SNEGSKA (reference sequence). This CDR3 spans 12 amino acids. The CDR3 loop is CRMDRARGEQYF. The CDR3 bases are TGCAGGATGGACAGGGCCCGGGGCGAGCAGTACTTC.

This clonotype was found many times. The rearrangement uses TRBV10-3 and TRBJ2-4, with D perhaps matching TRBD2 (6 bases). V was shortened by 1 base and J by 1 base, with 11 bases between the two germline ends. Germline CDR1 reads ENHRY; CDR2 reads SYGVKD. The CDR3 totals 16 residues. The CDR3, as DNA: TGTGCCATCAGTGAGTGGGACTCCTCGGCCAAAAACATTCAGTACTTC. The encoded protein is CAISEWDSSAKNIQYF.

This clonotype came up many times. V usage is TRBV27 and J usage is TRBJ2-3; D unclear. Germline V gene sequence: CDR1 MNHEY, CDR2 SMNVEV (reference sequence). This CDR3 comprises 15 residues. V was clipped by 6 bases and J by 2 bases, with 15 bases between them. The chain's CDR3 is CASSANPGHTDTQYF. The CDR3 region has the DNA TGTGCCAGCAGCGCCAATCCCGGGCACACAGATACGCAGTATTTT.

The chain links TRBV27 to TRBJ2-7; D unclear. The CDR3 consists of 16 residues. Germline values: CDR1 MNHEY, CDR2 SMNVEV (reference sequence). V lost 1 base and J lost 0, with 13 bases in between. Here the CDR3 DNA reads TGTGCCAGCAGTTTATTGATAGGGCTAGGCTCCTACGAGCAGTACTTC. As protein: CASSLLIGLGSYEQYF.

The rearrangement uses TRBV9 and TRBJ1-2; D remains ambiguous. V gave up 0 bases and J gave up 6 bases, with 9 bases separating them. CDR1 is SGDLS, CDR2 YYNGEE, per germline. The CDR3 spans 13 residues. DNA of the CDR3: TGTGCCAGCAGCGTAGTTGACCGGGATGGCTACACCTTC. It specifies CASSVVDRDGYTF. Drawing the rest from reference TRBV9 and TRBJ1-2, the complete variable domain is DSGVTQTPKHLITATGQRVTLRCSPRSGDLSVYWYQQSLDQGLQFLIQYYNGEERAKGNILERFSAQQFPDLHSELNLSSLELGDSALYFCASSVVDRDGYTFGSGTRLTVV.

This clonotype was seen repeatedly, ten times or more. The chain has TRBV12-3 or TRBV12-4 and TRBJ2-1; D assignment may be TRBD1 or TRBD2 (5 bases each). Trimming removed 5 bases from V and 12 bases from J, with 14 bases in between. The CDR3 is 12 amino acids. The CDR3 DNA sequence: TGTGCCAGCAGTCAAAGGGACCTCCCGCAGTTCTTC. Translating it yields CASSQRDLPQFF.

This clonotype was observed many times. The chain employs TRBV7-2 and TRBJ2-1; 9 positions agree with TRBD2. V lost 0 bases to trimming and J lost 4 bases; unmatched junction nucleotides: 10. The CDR3 has 18 amino acids. Per the germline V gene, CDR1 is SGHTA and CDR2 is FQGNSA. In nucleotides, the CDR3 is TGTGCCAGCAGCTTAGCTTGGGCGGGAGGGGGGCAATACAATGAGCAGTTCTTC. As protein: CASSLAWAGGGQYNEQFF.

The chain recombines TRBV24-1 with TRBJ1-5, with 8 bases fitting TRBD1. The CDR3 contains 13 residues. Germline CDR1 and CDR2: KGHDR and SFDVKD. V dropped 9 bases and J dropped 4; count of bases not matched to a gene: 4. As DNA, the CDR3 is TGTGCCACCGAACAGGGGGGGAATCAGCCCCAGCATTTT. Residues: CATEQGGNQPQHF.

This clonotype was seen ten or more times. The V call is TRBV20-1, the J call TRBJ1-1, with TRBD1 matching over 9 bases. The germline V gene has CDR1 DFQATT and CDR2 SNEGSKA (reference sequence). The CDR3 length is 13 residues. After removal of 4 bases from V and 6 bases from J, the junction contained 6 bases not matched to a gene. For the CDR3, the DNA is TGCAGTGCTACTCGGGACAGGGTTGCTGAAGCTTTCTTT. This translates into CSATRDRVAEAFF.

Points on this clonotype: Sequence at one end of the junction differs from germline and may be a read error. The genes are TRBV7-9 and TRBJ1-1, with D possibly being TRBD1 (5 bases). Germline CDR1 and CDR2: SEHNR and FQNEAQ (reference sequence). The length of the CDR3 is 21 residues. CDR3 sequence: CASTHLLYSHGGVRPNTEASF. The CDR3 DNA reads TGTGCCAGCACCCATCTCTTGTATTCTCATGGGGGGGTGCGTCCAAACACTGAAGCTTCCTTT.

J is TRBJ1-6 and V is TRBV20-1, with D unclear. Germline CDR1 and CDR2: DFQATT and SNEGSKA (reference sequence). CDR3 length: 13 amino acids. The V gene lost 6 bases and the J gene lost 7 bases, with 13 bases spanning the gap. CDR3 loop: CSAPPVGNSPLHF. In DNA form, the CDR3 reads TGCAGTGCCCCGCCCGTAGGGAATTCACCCCTCCACTTT.

This clonotype was seen a handful of times. The V and J genes are TRBV30 and TRBJ2-1, with 9 positions matching TRBD1. The CDR3 contains 12 residues. The germline gives CDR1 GTSNPN, CDR2 SVGIG (reference sequence). With 4 bases clipped from V and 9 bases from J, the junction kept 4 bases outside the gene matches. Here the CDR3 DNA reads TGTGCCTGGACACAGGGGGCGGGTGAGCAGTTCTTC. Amino acids: CAWTQGAGEQFF.

Only a few counts were recorded for this clonotype. This chain connects TRBV30 to TRBJ2-3, with D perhaps matching TRBD1 (6 bases). Germline CDR1 GTSNPN, CDR2 SVGIG (reference sequence). Trimming took off 5 bases at V and 4 bases at J, with 10 bases between the two ends. This CDR3 comprises 12 residues. The CDR3 region is CAWDGTPDTQYF. CDR3 nucleotide sequence: TGTGCCTGGGACGGGACACCAGATACGCAGTATTTT.

This clonotype was picked up many times. The chain is built from TRBV7-9 and TRBJ1-4; D is uncertain. The V gene lost 3 bases and the J gene lost 7 bases, with 15 bases spanning the gap. CDR1 SEHNR and CDR2 FQNEAQ come from the germline V gene (reference sequence). This CDR3 has 15 amino acids. CDR3 nucleotide sequence: TGTGCCAGCAGCTTTGCCGGGGTTAGAAGTGAAAAACTGTTTTTT. Encoded protein: CASSFAGVRSEKLFF.

This clonotype was seen ten or more times. The chain links TRBV20-1 to TRBJ1-2, with D tentatively TRBD1 (5 bases). CDR3 size: 16 residues. From germline, CDR1 is DFQATT and CDR2 SNEGSKA (reference sequence). Trimming stripped 6 bases from V and 4 bases from J, with 24 bases between. This chain's CDR3 is CSAASPAGAEGYGYTF. For the CDR3, the DNA is TGCAGTGCCGCAAGCCCAGCCGGGGCCGAGGGCTATGGCTACACCTTC.

This clonotype was recorded many times. The chain couples TRBV7-2 to TRBJ2-5, with D uncertain. The V end lost 2 bases, the J end lost 2 bases, and 3 bases lay between the germline ends. CDR3 length: 12 residues. In germline, CDR1 is SGHTA, CDR2 FQGNSA. CDR3 loop: CASSLFQETQYF. In DNA form, the CDR3 reads TGTGCCAGCAGCTTATTTCAAGAGACCCAGTACTTC.

This clonotype was observed a few times. The V gene is TRBV20-1, the J gene TRBJ2-3, with D unclear. The CDR3 is made up of 16 amino acids. Germline loops: CDR1 DFQATT, CDR2 SNEGSKA (reference sequence). Trimming took off 5 bases at V and 1 base at J, with 19 bases between the two ends. The CDR3 protein is CSAPSRKSLRTDTQYF. In DNA, the CDR3 is TGCAGTGCTCCTTCGAGGAAATCCTTACGCACAGATACGCAGTATTTT.

This clonotype was seen many times. The V gene is TRBV12-3 or TRBV12-4, the J gene TRBJ2-1; D is unclear. CDR3 length: 14 amino acids. V lost 2 bases to trimming and J lost 7 bases, with 12 bases between them. CDR3 residues: CASSLSGVGNEQFF. CDR3 sequence (DNA): TGTGCCAGCAGTTTATCCGGAGTGGGTAATGAGCAGTTCTTC.